Below are 14 T cell receptor beta chains sequenced from a single sample in a study of patients and donors after allogeneic stem cell transplantation. In TCRdb, the RT-PCR reads were re-called with MiXCR into one record per CDR3 protein. Found here are 200,000 to 250,000 distinct CDR3 sequences, less than 15% of them singletons; the top ten hold approximately 10%. Material for sequencing was blood, either unsorted or a sorted T cell fraction (not recorded which). The source is a human donor who was either an allogeneic HSCT recipient or a stem cell or donor lymphocyte infusion donor (not recorded which). It is not recorded whose cells these are; they may come from a transplant donor.

In this sample, this clonotype turned up a few times. The chain combines TRBV6-1 with TRBJ1-5; D might be TRBD1 (6 bases). In germline, CDR1 is MNHNS, CDR2 SASEGT. V was trimmed by 4 bases and J by 6 bases, leaving 13 bases between them. This CDR3 is 14 amino acids long. The CDR3 sequence is CASSVGGPSQPQHF. For the CDR3, the DNA is TGTGCCAGCAGTGTGGGGGGCCCCAGTCAGCCCCAGCATTTT.

In this sample, this clonotype turned up a few times. V usage is TRBV15 and J usage is TRBJ2-7; 8 bases line up with TRBD1. CDR3 size: 14 residues. V lost 4 bases, J lost 3 bases, and 5 bases stayed unmatched. CDR1 is LNHNV, CDR2 YYDKDF, per germline (reference sequence). Written as DNA, the CDR3 is TGTGCCACCAGCACAGGGGGCACAGGCTACGAGCAGTACTTC. Its protein product is CATSTGGTGYEQYF.

This clonotype was found many times. The V and J genes are TRBV5-1 and TRBJ2-3; 8 positions agree with TRBD1. The trim removed 4 bases at V and 2 bases at J, leaving 3 bases unmatched. The CDR3 runs to 14 residues. CDR1 SGHRS and CDR2 YFSETQ come from the germline V gene. CDR3 coding DNA: TGCGCCAGCAGCGAGGACAGGGTCACAGATACGCAGTATTTT. Its translation: CASSEDRVTDTQYF.

This chain uses TRBV20-1 with TRBJ2-7; tentatively, D is TRBD1 or TRBD2 (5 bases each). The germline CDR1 and CDR2 sequences are DFQATT and SNEGSKA (reference sequence). V gave up 1 base and J gave up 2 bases, with 12 bases separating them. The CDR3 loop spans 14 amino acids. CDR3 region: CSARVGTDTYEQYF. CDR3 in DNA: TGCAGTGCTAGAGTCGGGACGGACACCTACGAGCAGTACTTC.

The chain combines TRBV30 with TRBJ2-2; D uncertain. The length of the CDR3 is 16 residues. CDR1 is GTSNPN, CDR2 SVGIG, per germline (reference sequence). Between the trimmed V and J ends, which lost 1 base and 7 bases, there was a span of 19 bases. CDR3 region: CAWSGPGGSTIGELFF. As DNA, the CDR3 is TGTGCCTGGAGTGGCCCGGGCGGCAGCACGATCGGGGAGCTGTTTTTT.

The chain combines TRBV4-3 with TRBJ2-1; the match to TRBD1 covers 10 bases. The CDR3 runs to 15 residues. CDR1 is LGHNA, CDR2 YSLEER, per germline. V lost 3 bases, J lost 8 bases, and 7 bases stayed unmatched. CDR3 sequence (DNA): TGCGCCAGCAGCCAGGAGGACAGGGGGTTCGATGAGCAGTTCTTC. This gives the protein CASSQEDRGFDEQFF.

This clonotype was seen repeatedly, ten times or more. The chain couples TRBV4-1 to TRBJ2-3; TRBD1 matches at 7 bases. Per the germline V gene, CDR1 is MGHRA and CDR2 is YSYEKL. This CDR3 spans 18 amino acids. J was trimmed by 4 bases and V by 0 bases; bases with no gene match: 13. CDR3 in amino acids: CASSQEGTGTARPDTQYF. CDR3 DNA: TGCGCCAGCAGCCAAGAGGGAACCGGGACAGCCAGGCCAGATACGCAGTATTTT.

The chain joins TRBV30 to TRBJ1-1, with D perhaps matching TRBD1 (6 bases). The V end lost 0 bases, the J end lost 4 bases, and 18 bases lay between the germline ends. The CDR3 extends over 16 amino acids. Looked up from germline, CDR1 is GTSNPN and CDR2 is SVGIG (reference sequence). In nucleotides, the CDR3 is TGTGCCTGGAGTGTACTAGGACGGGGGCCCGGCACTGAAGCTTTCTTT. Protein product: CAWSVLGRGPGTEAFF. The whole variable domain, filled in from reference TRBV30 and TRBJ1-1, reads SQTIHQWPATLVQPVGSPLSLECTVEGTSNPNLYWYRQAAGRGLQLLFYSVGIGQISSEVPQNLSASRPQDRQFILSSKKLLLSDSGFYLCAWSVLGRGPGTEAFFGQGTRLTVV.

This clonotype was seen a few times. The DNA of the CDR3 is TGCGCCAGCAGCATAGATTTAGCGGGAGGGTACAATGAGCAGTTCTTC. Amino acids: CASSIDLAGGYNEQFF. The chain is built from TRBV5-1 and TRBJ2-1, with 11 bases fitting TRBD2. Germline CDR1 is SGHRS and CDR2 is YFSETQ. This CDR3 is built from 16 residues. With 4 bases clipped from V and 4 bases from J, the junction kept 7 bases outside the gene matches.

Only a few counts were recorded for this clonotype. CDR3 loop: CASSTTPQETQYF. The CDR3 nucleotides read TGTGCCAGCAGCACGACACCCCAAGAGACCCAGTACTTC. The chain couples TRBV5-6 to TRBJ2-5; D is unresolved. The CDR3 covers 13 residues. The germline V and J ends were trimmed by 4 bases and 1 base, with 8 bases remaining between them. The germline CDR1 and CDR2 sequences are SGHDT and YYEEEE.

This chain links TRBV27 with TRBJ1-1, with 8 bases fitting TRBD1. CDR3 size: 15 residues. The junction had 9 bases not matched to a gene; V was cut back by 4 bases and J by 5 bases. Germline CDR1 and CDR2: MNHEY and SMNVEV (reference sequence). CDR3 in amino acids: CASSSYSQGVTEAFF. The DNA for the CDR3 is TGTGCCAGCAGTTCATATTCACAGGGGGTGACTGAAGCTTTCTTT.

The V call is TRBV25-1, the J call TRBJ2-3; 9 bases fit TRBD1. With 3 bases clipped from V and 3 bases from J, the junction kept 4 bases outside the gene matches. Germline CDR1 is MGHDK and CDR2 is SYGVNS. The CDR3 length is 15 residues. This CDR3 is CASSDTGGATDTQYF. CDR3 nucleotide sequence: TGTGCCAGCAGTGATACAGGGGGCGCGACAGATACGCAGTATTTT.

This chain uses TRBV3-1 with TRBJ1-6; weak D call: TRBD1 (6 bases). The V gene's germline CDR1 is LGHDT and CDR2 YNNKEL (reference sequence). The ends were cut back, 4 bases at V and 7 bases at J, with 14 bases in the middle. There are 15 residues in the CDR3. The CDR3 region is CASSPTGTTNSPLHF. CDR3 coding DNA: TGTGCCAGCAGCCCTACCGGGACAACCAATTCACCCCTCCACTTT.

This clonotype was seen only a few times. The rearrangement uses TRBV12-3 or TRBV12-4 and TRBJ2-7, with 14 bases identical to TRBD2. Losses at the gene ends were 5 bases for V and 1 base for J; bases not matched to a gene: 4. This CDR3 has 16 residues. CDR3 DNA: TGTGCCAGCAGTCCAAGGACTAGCGGGAGGTCCTACGAGCAGTACTTC. Its protein is CASSPRTSGRSYEQYF.